The subject of this entry is one T cell receptor beta chain. Source study methods: The assay estimated nucleated cells by amplifying reference gene primers. Assay used: immunoSEQ multiplex PCR; TCRdb lists only in-frame clones, some missing. For V, J and clone size, that table is used; D and trimming come from the DNA. The repertoire holds about 360,000 clones, with approximately 80% as singletons. These data originate in a study of blood T cell repertoires in COVID-19. Overall study context: COVID-19 samples, acute and convalescent, were from the United States, Italy and Spain.

V was cut by 6 bases and J by 1 base, with 12 bases left in between. The CDR3 has 14 amino acids. CDR1 is MNHEY, CDR2 SVGAGI, per germline. The specimen sequenced was peripheral blood. This chain joins TRBV6-5 and TRBJ2-5, with D possibly being TRBD2 (6 bases). The receptor was isolated from a human donor with acute or convalescent COVID-19. The donor label of this sample is uncertain. The CDR3 nucleotides are TGTGCCAGCAGCCCCGGCGGGGCCCAAGAGACCCAGTACTTC. This codes for CASSPGGAQETQYF.